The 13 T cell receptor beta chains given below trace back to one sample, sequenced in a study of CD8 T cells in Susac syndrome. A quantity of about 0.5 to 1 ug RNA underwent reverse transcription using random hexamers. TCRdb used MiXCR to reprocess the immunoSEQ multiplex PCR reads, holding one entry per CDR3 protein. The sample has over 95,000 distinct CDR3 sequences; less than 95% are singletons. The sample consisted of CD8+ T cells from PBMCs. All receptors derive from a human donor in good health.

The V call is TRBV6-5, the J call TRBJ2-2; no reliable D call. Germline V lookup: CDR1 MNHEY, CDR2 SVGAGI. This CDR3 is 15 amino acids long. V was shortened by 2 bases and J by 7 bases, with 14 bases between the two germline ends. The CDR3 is CASSYRNLLGGELFF. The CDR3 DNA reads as TGTGCCAGCAGTTACCGGAACCTATTAGGCGGGGAGCTGTTTTTT.

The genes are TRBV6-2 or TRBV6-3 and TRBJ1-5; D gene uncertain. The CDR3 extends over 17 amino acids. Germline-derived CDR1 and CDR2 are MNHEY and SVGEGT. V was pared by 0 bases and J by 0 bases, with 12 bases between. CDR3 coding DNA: TGTGCCAGCAGTTACTCTATTGGACGGATTAGCAATCAGCCCCAGCATTTT. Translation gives CASSYSIGRISNQPQHF.

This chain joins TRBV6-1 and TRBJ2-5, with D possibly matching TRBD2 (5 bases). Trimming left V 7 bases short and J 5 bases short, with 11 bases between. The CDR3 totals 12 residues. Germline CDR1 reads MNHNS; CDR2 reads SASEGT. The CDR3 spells CASNRRGETQYF. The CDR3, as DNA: TGTGCCAGCAACCGGAGAGGGGAGACCCAGTACTTC.

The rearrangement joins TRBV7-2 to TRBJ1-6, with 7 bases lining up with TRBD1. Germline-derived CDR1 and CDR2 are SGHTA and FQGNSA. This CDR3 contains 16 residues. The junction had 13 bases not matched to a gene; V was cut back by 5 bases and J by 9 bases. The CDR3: CASSPTQGRGGSPLHF. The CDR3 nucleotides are TGTGCCAGCAGCCCCACACAGGGGAGAGGCGGTTCACCCCTCCACTTT.

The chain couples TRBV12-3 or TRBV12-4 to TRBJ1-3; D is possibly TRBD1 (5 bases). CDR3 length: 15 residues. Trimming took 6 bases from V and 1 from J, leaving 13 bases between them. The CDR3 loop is CASSEGVRSGNTIYF. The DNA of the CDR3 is TGTGCCAGCAGCGAAGGGGTCCGATCTGGAAACACCATATATTTT.

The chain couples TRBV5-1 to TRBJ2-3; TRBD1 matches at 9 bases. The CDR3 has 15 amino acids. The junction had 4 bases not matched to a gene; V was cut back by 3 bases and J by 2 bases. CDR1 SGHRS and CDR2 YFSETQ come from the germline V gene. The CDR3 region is CASSSGDRATDTQYF. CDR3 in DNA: TGCGCCAGCAGCTCGGGGGACAGGGCCACAGATACGCAGTATTTT.

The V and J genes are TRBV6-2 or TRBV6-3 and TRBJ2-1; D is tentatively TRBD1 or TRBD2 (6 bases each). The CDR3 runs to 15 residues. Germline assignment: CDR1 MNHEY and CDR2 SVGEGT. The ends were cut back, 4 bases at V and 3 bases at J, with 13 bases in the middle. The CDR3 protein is CASSSSGGFYNEQFF. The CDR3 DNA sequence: TGTGCCAGCAGTTCGTCCGGGGGCTTCTACAATGAGCAGTTCTTC.

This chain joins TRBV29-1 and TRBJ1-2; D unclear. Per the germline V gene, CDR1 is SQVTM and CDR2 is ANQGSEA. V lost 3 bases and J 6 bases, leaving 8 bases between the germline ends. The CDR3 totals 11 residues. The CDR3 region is CSVDFGDGYTF. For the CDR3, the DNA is TGCAGCGTTGATTTTGGGGATGGCTACACCTTC.

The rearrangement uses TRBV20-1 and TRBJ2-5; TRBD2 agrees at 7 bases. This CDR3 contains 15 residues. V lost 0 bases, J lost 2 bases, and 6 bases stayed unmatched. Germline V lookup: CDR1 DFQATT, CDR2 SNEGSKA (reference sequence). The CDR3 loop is CSARDSSSGQETQYF. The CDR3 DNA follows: TGCAGTGCTAGAGATTCATCTAGCGGACAAGAGACCCAGTACTTC.

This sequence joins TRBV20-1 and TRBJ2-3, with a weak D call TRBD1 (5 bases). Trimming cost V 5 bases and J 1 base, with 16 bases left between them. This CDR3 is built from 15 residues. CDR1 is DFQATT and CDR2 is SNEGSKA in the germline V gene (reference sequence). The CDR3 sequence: CSAAITGLRTDTQYF. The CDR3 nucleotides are TGCAGTGCTGCTATCACAGGTCTCCGCACAGATACGCAGTATTTT.

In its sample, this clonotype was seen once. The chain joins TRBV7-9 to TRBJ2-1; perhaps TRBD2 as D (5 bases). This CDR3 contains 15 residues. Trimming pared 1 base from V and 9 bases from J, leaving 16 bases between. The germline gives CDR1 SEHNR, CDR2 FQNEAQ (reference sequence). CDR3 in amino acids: CASSLVRGFYREQFF. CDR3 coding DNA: TGTGCCAGCAGCTTAGTAAGAGGGTTTTATCGTGAGCAGTTCTTC.

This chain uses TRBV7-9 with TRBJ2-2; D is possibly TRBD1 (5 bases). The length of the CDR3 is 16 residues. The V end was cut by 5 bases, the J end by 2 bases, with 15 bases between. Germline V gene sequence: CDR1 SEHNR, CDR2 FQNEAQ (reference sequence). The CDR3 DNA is TGTGCCAGCAGCCTTCGACAGAATATCAACACCGGGGAGCTGTTTTTT. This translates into CASSLRQNINTGELFF.

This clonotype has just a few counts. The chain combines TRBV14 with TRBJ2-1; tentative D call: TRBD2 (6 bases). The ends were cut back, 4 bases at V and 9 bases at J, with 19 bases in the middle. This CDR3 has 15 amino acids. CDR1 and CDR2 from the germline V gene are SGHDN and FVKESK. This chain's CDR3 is CASSPFQTAGIEQFF. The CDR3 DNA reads TGTGCCAGCAGCCCTTTCCAAACTGCGGGGATTGAGCAGTTCTTC.